Each of the 6 T cell receptor beta chains below was sequenced from the same sample in a study of cytomegalovirus exposure and HLA in healthy donors. The PCR employed 60 Vbeta primers together with 13 Jbeta primers. Clones were sequenced by immunoSEQ multiplex PCR, and TCRdb holds only the in-frame ones, with some missing. This sample yields fewer than 180,000 clones, of which more than 65% are seen a single time; about 6.7% belongs to the top ten. Sequencing input: PBMCs. Every receptor here comes from a man in his forties or fifties in good health and CMV-seropositive.

The chain links TRBV5-1 to TRBJ2-3, with D perhaps matching TRBD1 (5 bases). Trimming took off 0 bases at V and 1 base at J, with 12 bases between the two ends. The germline CDR1 and CDR2 sequences are SGHRS and YFSETQ. The CDR3 is 16 amino acids. The CDR3 loop is CASSLALRVGTDTQYF. The DNA for the CDR3 is TGCGCCAGCAGCTTGGCCCTCAGGGTGGGCACAGATACGCAGTATTTT.

This rearrangement joins TRBV30 to TRBJ1-1, with 8 bases aligning to TRBD1. The CDR3 spans 17 residues. The germline CDR1 and CDR2 sequences are GTSNPN and SVGIG (reference sequence). The trim removed 0 bases at V and 3 bases at J, leaving 12 bases unmatched. CDR3 nucleotide sequence: TGTGCCTGGAGTGTTTATGGCAGGGGGCTGTCGGACACTGAAGCTTTCTTT. It encodes CAWSVYGRGLSDTEAFF. Filled out from reference TRBV30 and TRBJ1-1, the complete variable domain reads SQTIHQWPATLVQPVGSPLSLECTVEGTSNPNLYWYRQAAGRGLQLLFYSVGIGQISSEVPQNLSASRPQDRQFILSSKKLLLSDSGFYLCAWSVYGRGLSDTEAFFGQGTRLTVV.

With regard to this clone: This is likely a read error, given that the CDR3 carries no conserved phenylalanine or tryptophan at its end. The chain recombines TRBV7-6 with TRBJ2-7, with 10 bases matching TRBD2. CDR1 is SGHVS, CDR2 FNYEAQ, per germline. J was trimmed by 4 bases and V by 1 base; bases with no gene match: 4. The CDR3 totals 15 residues. Here the CDR3 DNA reads TGTGCCAGCAGCTTAGTTACTAGCGGGGCTTACGAGCAGTACCTC. Translating it yields CASSLVTSGAYEQYL.

The genes are TRBV10-3 and TRBJ2-7; D is possibly TRBD1 (5 bases). CDR3 length: 13 amino acids. Germline V gene sequence: CDR1 ENHRY, CDR2 SYGVKD. V lost 7 bases and J lost 0, with 10 bases in between. CDR3 amino acids: CAITTDISYEQYF. In DNA form, the CDR3 reads TGTGCCATCACAACGGACATCTCCTACGAGCAGTACTTC.

The chain uses TRBV29-1 and TRBJ1-2; D is perhaps TRBD1 (6 bases). Germline V lookup: CDR1 SQVTM, CDR2 ANQGSEA. V was trimmed by 5 bases and J by 14 bases, leaving 21 bases between them. The CDR3 runs to 12 residues. This CDR3 reads CSVTPRGRTVTF. The CDR3 DNA follows: TGCAGCGTTACCCCAAGGGGAAGGACAGTTACCTTC.

For this clone: The sample carries other DNA sequences with the same CDR3. V and J are TRBV5-4 and TRBJ2-3; 9 nucleotides agree with TRBD2. After removal of 4 bases from V and 0 bases from J, the junction contained 3 bases not matched to a gene. Per the germline V gene, CDR1 is SGHNT and CDR2 is YYREEE (reference sequence). The CDR3 consists of 15 residues. The chain's CDR3 is CASSLTSGSTDTQYF. Written as DNA, the CDR3 is TGTGCCAGCAGCCTGACTAGCGGTAGCACAGATACGCAGTATTTT. The full variable domain, with the rest looked up from reference TRBV5-4 and TRBJ2-3, is ETGVTQSPTHLIKTRGQQVTLRCSSQSGHNTVSWYQQALGQGPQFIFQYYREEENGRGNFPPRFSGLQFPNYSSELNVNALELDDSALYLCASSLTSGSTDTQYFGPGTRLTVL.